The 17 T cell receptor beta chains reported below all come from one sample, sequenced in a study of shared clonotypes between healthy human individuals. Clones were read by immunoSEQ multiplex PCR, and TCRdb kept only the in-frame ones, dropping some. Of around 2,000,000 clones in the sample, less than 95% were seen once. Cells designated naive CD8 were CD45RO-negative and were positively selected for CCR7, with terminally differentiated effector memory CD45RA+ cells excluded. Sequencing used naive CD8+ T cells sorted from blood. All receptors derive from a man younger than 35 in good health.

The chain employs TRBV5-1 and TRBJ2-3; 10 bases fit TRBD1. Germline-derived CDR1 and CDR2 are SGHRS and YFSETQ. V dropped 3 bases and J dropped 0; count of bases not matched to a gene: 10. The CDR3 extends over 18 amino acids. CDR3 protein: CASSWTTGGVSSTDTQYF. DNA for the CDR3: TGCGCCAGCAGCTGGACGACAGGGGGCGTATCTAGCACAGATACGCAGTATTTT.

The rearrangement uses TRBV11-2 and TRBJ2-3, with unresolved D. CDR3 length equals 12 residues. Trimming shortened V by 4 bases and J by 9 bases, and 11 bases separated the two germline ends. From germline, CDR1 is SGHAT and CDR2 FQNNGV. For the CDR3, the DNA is TGTGCCAGCAGCTCCCACCTAGAGACGCAGTATTTT. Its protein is CASSSHLETQYF.

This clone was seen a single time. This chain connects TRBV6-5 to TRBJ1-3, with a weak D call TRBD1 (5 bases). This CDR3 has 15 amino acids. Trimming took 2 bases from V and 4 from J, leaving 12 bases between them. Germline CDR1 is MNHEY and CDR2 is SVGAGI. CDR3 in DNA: TGTGCCAGCAGTTACCGCAGTGGGGCAGGAAACACCATATATTTT. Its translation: CASSYRSGAGNTIYF.

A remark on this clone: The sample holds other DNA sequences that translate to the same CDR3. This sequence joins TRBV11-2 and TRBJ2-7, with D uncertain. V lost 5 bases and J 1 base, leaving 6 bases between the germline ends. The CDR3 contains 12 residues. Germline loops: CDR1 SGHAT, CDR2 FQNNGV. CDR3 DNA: TGTGCCAGCAGCCCCAGATCCTACGAGCAGTACTTC. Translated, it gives CASSPRSYEQYF.

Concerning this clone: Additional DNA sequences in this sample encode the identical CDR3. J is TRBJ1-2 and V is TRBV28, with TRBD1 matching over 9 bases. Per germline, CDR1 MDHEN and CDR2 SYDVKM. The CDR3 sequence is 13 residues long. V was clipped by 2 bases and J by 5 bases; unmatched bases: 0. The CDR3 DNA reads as TGTGCCAGCAGTTTAGGGACAGGGTATGGCTACACCTTC. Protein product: CASSLGTGYGYTF.

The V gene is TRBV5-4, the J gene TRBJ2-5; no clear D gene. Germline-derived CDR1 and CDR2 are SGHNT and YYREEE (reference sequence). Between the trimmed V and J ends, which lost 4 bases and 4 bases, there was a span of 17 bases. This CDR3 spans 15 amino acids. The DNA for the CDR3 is TGTGCCAGCAGCCCCCCCGGTCGGGCGGCAGAGACCCAGTACTTC. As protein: CASSPPGRAAETQYF.

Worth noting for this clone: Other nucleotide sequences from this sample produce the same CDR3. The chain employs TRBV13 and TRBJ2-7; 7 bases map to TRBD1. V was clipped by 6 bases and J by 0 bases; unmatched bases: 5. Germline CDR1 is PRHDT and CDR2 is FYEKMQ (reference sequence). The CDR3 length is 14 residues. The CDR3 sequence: CASSTGQSSYEQYF. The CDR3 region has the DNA TGTGCCAGCAGTACGGGACAGAGCTCCTACGAGCAGTACTTC.

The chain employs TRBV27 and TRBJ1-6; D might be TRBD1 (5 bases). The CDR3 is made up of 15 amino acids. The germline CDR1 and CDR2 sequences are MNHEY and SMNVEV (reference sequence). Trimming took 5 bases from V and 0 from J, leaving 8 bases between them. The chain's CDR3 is CASSAGYSYNSPLHF. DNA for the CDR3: TGTGCCAGCAGTGCAGGGTACTCCTATAATTCACCCCTCCACTTT.

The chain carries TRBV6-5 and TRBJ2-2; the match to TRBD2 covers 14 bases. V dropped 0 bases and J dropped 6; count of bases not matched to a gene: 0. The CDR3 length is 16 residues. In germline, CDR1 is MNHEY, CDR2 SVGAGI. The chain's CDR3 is CASSYSGLAGAGELFF. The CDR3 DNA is TGTGCCAGCAGTTACTCGGGACTAGCGGGGGCCGGGGAGCTGTTTTTT.

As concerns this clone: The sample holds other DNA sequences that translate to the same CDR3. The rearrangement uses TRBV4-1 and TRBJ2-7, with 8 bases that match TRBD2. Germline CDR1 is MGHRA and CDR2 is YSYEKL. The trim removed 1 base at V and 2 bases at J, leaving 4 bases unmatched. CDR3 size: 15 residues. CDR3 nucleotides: TGCGCCAGCAGCCAAGGGGCGGGGGGAACCTACGAGCAGTACTTC. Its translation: CASSQGAGGTYEQYF.

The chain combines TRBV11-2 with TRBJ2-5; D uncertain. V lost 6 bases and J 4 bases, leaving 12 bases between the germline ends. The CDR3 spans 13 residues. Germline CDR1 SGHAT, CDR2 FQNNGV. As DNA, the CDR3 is TGTGCCAGCAGTGGCTCGCCTATAGAGACCCAGTACTTC. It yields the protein CASSGSPIETQYF.

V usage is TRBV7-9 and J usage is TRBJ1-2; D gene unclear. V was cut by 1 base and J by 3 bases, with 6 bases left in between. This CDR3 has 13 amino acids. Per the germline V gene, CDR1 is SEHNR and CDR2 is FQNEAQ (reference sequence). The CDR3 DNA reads TGTGCCAGCAGCTTAGAACAGTACTATGGCTACACCTTC. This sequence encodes CASSLEQYYGYTF.

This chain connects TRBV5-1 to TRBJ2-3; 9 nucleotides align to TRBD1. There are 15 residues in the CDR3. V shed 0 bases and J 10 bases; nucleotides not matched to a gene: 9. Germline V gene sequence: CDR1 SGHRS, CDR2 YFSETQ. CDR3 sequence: CASSLGQGVPFAQYF. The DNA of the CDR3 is TGCGCCAGCAGCTTGGGACAGGGGGTCCCCTTTGCGCAGTATTTT.

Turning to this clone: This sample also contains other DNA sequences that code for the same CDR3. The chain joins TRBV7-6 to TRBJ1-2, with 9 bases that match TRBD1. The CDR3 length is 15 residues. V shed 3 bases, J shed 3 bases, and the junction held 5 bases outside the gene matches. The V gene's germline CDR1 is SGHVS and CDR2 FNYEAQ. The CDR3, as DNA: TGTGCCAGCAGCTTGGGGACAGGGTTGGACTATGGCTACACCTTC. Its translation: CASSLGTGLDYGYTF.

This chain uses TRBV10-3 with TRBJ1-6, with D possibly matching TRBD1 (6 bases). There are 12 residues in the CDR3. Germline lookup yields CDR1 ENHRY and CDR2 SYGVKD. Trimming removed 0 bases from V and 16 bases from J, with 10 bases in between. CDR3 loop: CAISESRQELHF. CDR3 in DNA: TGTGCCATCAGTGAGTCAAGACAGGAGCTCCACTTT.

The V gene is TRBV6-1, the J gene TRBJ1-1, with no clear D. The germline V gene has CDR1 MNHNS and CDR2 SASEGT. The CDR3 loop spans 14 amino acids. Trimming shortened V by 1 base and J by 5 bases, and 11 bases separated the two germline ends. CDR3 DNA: TGTGCCAGCAGTGAAGAACTGGTGGGTACTGAAGCTTTCTTT. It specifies CASSEELVGTEAFF.

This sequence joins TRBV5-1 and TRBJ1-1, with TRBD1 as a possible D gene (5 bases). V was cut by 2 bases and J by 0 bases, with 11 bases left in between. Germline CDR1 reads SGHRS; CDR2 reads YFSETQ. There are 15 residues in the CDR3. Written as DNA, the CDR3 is TGCGCCAGCAGCTTCATCGGGACGGTGAACACTGAAGCTTTCTTT. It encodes CASSFIGTVNTEAFF.